Listed below are T cell receptor beta chains from one sample, sequenced in a study of OX40 agonist ivuxolimab in advanced cancers. Method: immunoSEQ multiplex PCR; TCRdb's copy keeps in-frame clones and lacks some. Among around 40,000 clones listed, approximately 90% were seen once. Specimen: CD4+ or CD8+ T cells sorted from blood, collected in a trial of the OX40 agonist ivuxolimab. The receptors were gathered from an adult with an advanced solid tumor such as melanoma, head and neck, liver or kidney cancer. Each CDR3 is given with its conserved first and last residue. Each record gives: D gene, V gene, J gene, clone size, CDR3 protein, CDR3 DNA. A D gene is named only where the DNA matches it firmly. Some rows mark clone size as missing; the rest say once, few, many or name a class of expanded clone.

D: TRBD1; V: TRBV28; J: TRBJ2-2; size: .; CDR3: CASSQPGQGSFAGELFF; DNA: TGTGCCAGCAGTCAGCCGGGACAGGGAAGTTTTGCCGGGGAGCTGTTTTTT
D: .; V: TRBV27; J: TRBJ1-5; size: .; CDR3: CASSPFEGQPQHF; DNA: TGTGCCAGCAGTCCATTCGAAGGCCAGCCCCAGCATTTT
D: .; V: TRBV7-8; J: TRBJ1-6; size: .; CDR3: CASSLVGRASYNSPLHF; DNA: TGTGCCAGCAGCTTAGTTGGGAGGGCCTCCTATAATTCACCCCTCCACTTT
D: TRBD2; V: TRBV5-1; J: TRBJ2-1; size: .; CDR3: CASSLLAGDSYNEQFF; DNA: TGCGCCAGCAGCCTTTTAGCGGGTGACTCCTACAATGAGCAGTTCTTC
D: .; V: TRBV28; J: TRBJ1-5; size: .; CDR3: CASKTAGSNQPQHF; DNA: TGTGCCAGCAAGACGGCTGGGAGCAATCAGCCCCAGCATTTT
D: .; V: TRBV27; J: TRBJ1-5; size: .; CDR3: CASSFLSVGQPQHF; DNA: TGTGCCAGCAGTTTCCTGTCCGTGGGTCAGCCCCAGCATTTT
D: .; V: TRBV7-6; J: TRBJ2-7; size: .; CDR3: CASSPPSTDYEQYF; DNA: TGTGCCAGCAGCCCACCCTCCACCGACTACGAGCAGTACTTC
D: TRBD1; V: TRBV5-6; J: TRBJ1-1; size: .; CDR3: CASSGDRVSANTEAFF; DNA: TGTGCCAGCAGCGGGGACAGGGTATCGGCGAACACTGAAGCTTTCTTT
D: TRBD1; V: TRBV4-1; J: TRBJ2-3; size: .; CDR3: CASSPRWTGGTDTQYF; DNA: TGCGCCAGCAGCCCGAGATGGACAGGGGGCACAGATACGCAGTATTTT
D: TRBD1; V: TRBV7-8; J: TRBJ2-7; size: .; CDR3: CASSAGTGAYEQYF; DNA: TGTGCCAGCAGCGCCGGGACAGGAGCCTACGAGCAGTACTTC
D: TRBD2; V: TRBV2; J: TRBJ2-1; size: .; CDR3: CASSEAERELYEEQFF; DNA: TGTGCCAGCAGTGAAGCGGAGCGGGAGCTGTACGAGGAGCAGTTCTTC
D: .; V: TRBV6-5; J: TRBJ2-3; size: .; CDR3: CASSRGRRSTDTQYF; DNA: TGTGCCAGCAGTAGGGGCCGAAGGAGCACAGATACGCAGTATTTT
D: .; V: TRBV6-1; J: TRBJ2-7; size: .; CDR3: CASSLHRESSYEQYF; DNA: TGTGCCAGCAGTCTCCACAGGGAGAGCTCCTACGAGCAGTACTTC
D: .; V: TRBV19; J: TRBJ2-1; size: .; CDR3: CASSIKEGRETFF; DNA: TGTGCCAGTAGTATAAAAGAAGGGCGGGAAACGTTCTTC
D: .; V: TRBV25-1; J: TRBJ2-3; size: .; CDR3: CASSDIPQDTQYF; DNA: TGTGCCAGCAGTGATATACCCCAAGATACGCAGTATTTT
D: TRBD2; V: TRBV7-9; J: TRBJ2-5; size: .; CDR3: CASSPGTSRRETQYF; DNA: TGTGCCAGCAGCCCAGGGACTAGCCGTCGGGAGACCCAGTACTTC
D: .; V: TRBV7-9; J: TRBJ2-5; size: .; CDR3: CASSLIQETQYF; DNA: TGTGCCAGCAGCTTGATCCAAGAGACCCAGTACTTC
D: .; V: TRBV4-1; J: TRBJ2-5; size: .; CDR3: CASSPHGRGQETQYF; DNA: TGCGCCAGCAGCCCCCACGGGCGGGGCCAAGAGACCCAGTACTTC
D: .; V: TRBV12-5; J: TRBJ1-1; size: .; CDR3: CASGFNPIQEMNTEAFF; DNA: TGTGCTAGTGGTTTCAACCCTATACAGGAGATGAACACTGAAGCTTTCTTT
D: .; V: TRBV29-1; J: TRBJ2-1; size: medium-sized; CDR3: CSPVGSRNEQFF; DNA: TGCAGCCCCGTAGGGTCCCGCAATGAGCAGTTCTTC
D: .; V: TRBV7-6; J: TRBJ2-5; size: .; CDR3: CASSLSQGQETQYF; DNA: TGTGCCAGCAGCTTATCGCAGGGACAAGAGACCCAGTACTTC
D: .; V: TRBV7-2; J: TRBJ2-7; size: .; CDR3: CASSSIGSLSYEQYF; DNA: TGTGCCAGCAGCTCCATAGGGTCACTCTCCTACGAGCAGTACTTC
D: TRBD1; V: TRBV13; J: TRBJ2-7; size: .; CDR3: CASSPGTATYEQYF; DNA: TGTGCCAGCAGCCCCGGGACAGCCACCTACGAGCAGTACTTC
D: .; V: TRBV27; J: TRBJ1-1; size: few; CDR3: CASSDPLNYDTEAFF; DNA: TGTGCCAGCAGTGATCCCCTCAATTATGACACTGAAGCTTTCTTT
D: .; V: TRBV14; J: TRBJ2-7; size: .; CDR3: CASSQALAHYEQYF; DNA: TGTGCCAGCAGCCAAGCTCTAGCCCACTACGAGCAGTACTTC
D: .; V: TRBV6-5; J: TRBJ2-1; size: .; CDR3: CASSYGPPLIYNEQFF; DNA: TGTGCCAGCAGTTACGGTCCACCCTTGATTTACAATGAGCAGTTCTTC
D: .; V: TRBV7-2; J: TRBJ1-6; size: .; CDR3: CASSLVDGGNSPLHF; DNA: TGTGCCAGCAGCTTAGTGGACGGCGGAAATTCACCCCTCCACTTT
D: TRBD1; V: TRBV5-4; J: TRBJ1-4; size: .; CDR3: CASSLDRGRLEKLFF; DNA: TGTGCCAGCAGCTTGGATAGGGGGCGCCTTGAAAAACTGTTTTTT
D: .; V: TRBV4-1; J: TRBJ2-3; size: .; CDR3: CASSQEKQTDTQYF; DNA: TGCGCCAGCAGCCAAGAGAAGCAGACAGATACGCAGTATTTT
D: .; V: TRBV12-1; J: TRBJ1-3; size: medium-sized; CDR3: CVDRDSHSGNTIYF; DNA: TGTGTGGACAGGGACAGCCACTCTGGAAACACCATATATTTT
D: .; V: TRBV14; J: TRBJ1-2; size: .; CDR3: CASSPPGGGYGYTF; DNA: TGTGCCAGCAGCCCCCCAGGCGGGGGCTATGGCTACACCTTC
D: .; V: TRBV27; J: TRBJ1-1; size: .; CDR3: CASSLGTEAFF; DNA: TGTGCCAGCAGTTTAGGGACTGAAGCTTTCTTT
D: .; V: TRBV11-2; J: TRBJ1-1; size: .; CDR3: CASSLGAVLGTEAFF; DNA: TGTGCCAGCAGCTTAGGGGCGGTTTTAGGCACTGAAGCTTTCTTT
D: .; V: TRBV5-1; J: TRBJ2-7; size: .; CDR3: CASSVVGAGEQYF; DNA: TGCGCCAGCAGTGTCGTGGGAGCAGGCGAGCAGTACTTC
D: TRBD1; V: TRBV7-9; J: TRBJ2-3; size: .; CDR3: CASSLARGQGDTDTQYF; DNA: TGTGCCAGCAGCTTAGCGCGAGGACAGGGGGATACAGATACGCAGTATTTT
D: .; V: TRBV6-1; J: TRBJ2-1; size: once; CDR3: CASSGRAGYNEQFF; DNA: TGTGCCAGCAGTGGGAGGGCAGGTTACAATGAGCAGTTCTTC